This note documents a single T cell receptor beta chain sequence. Original analysis: Reference gene primer amplification gave estimated nucleated cell counts. Only in-frame clones appear in the TCRdb table, and some are missing; sequencing was by immunoSEQ multiplex PCR. That table furnishes V, J and clone size, whereas the DNA furnished D and trimming. The sample has a few hundred thousand clones, roughly 89% seen once. Germline CDR1 SGHRS, CDR2 YFSETQ. V shed 0 bases and J shed 0 bases, with 6 bases lying between them. The CDR3 sequence is 15 residues long. The sample is drawn from a study of blood T cell repertoires in COVID-19. Study details: The samples span acute and convalescent COVID-19 from the United States, Italy and Spain. In each case, the material was cDNA or gDNA derived from T cells, B-cell-depleted T cells, or PBMCs.

The sequence was obtained from a man between 25 and 39 years old with acute or convalescent COVID-19. Sequencing input: peripheral blood. The chain recombines TRBV5-1 with TRBJ2-2, with D unresolved. CDR3 amino acids: CASSLVRTNTGELFF. In DNA, the CDR3 is TGCGCCAGCAGCTTGGTGAGGACGAACACCGGGGAGCTGTTTTTT.